This T cell receptor (beta chain) was identified in a study of T cells in Graves' hyperthyroidism and ophthalmopathy. J gave up 13 bases and V 1 base, and 13 bases lay outside the gene matches. The CDR3 contains 15 residues. The germline gives CDR1 SGHAT, CDR2 FQNNGV. TCR beta CDR3 sequences were amplified from RNA transcripts. The primer set for the first-round RT-PCR of the TCR CDR3 was HTBI. TCRdb re-called the multiplex PCR reads with MiXCR, one entry per CDR3 protein. The sample lists about 59,000 distinct CDR3 sequences; roughly 58% were seen once. A single count supports this clonotype. The chain couples TRBV11-2 to TRBJ2-1, with 7 bases matching TRBD2. Material: blood. The source is a woman between 55 and 75 years old with Graves' ophthalmopathy. CDR3 region: CASSLVSSGHNVQFF. CDR3 in DNA: TGTGCCAGCAGCTTAGTTTCTAGCGGCCACAATGTACAGTTCTTC.